This T cell receptor (beta chain) is from a study of T cell repertoires in cytomegalovirus infection. In germline, CDR1 is MNHEY, CDR2 SVGEGT. The CDR3 has 12 amino acids. With 4 bases removed from V and 10 bases from J, the gap between germline ends came to 11 bases. TCRdb re-derived calls from the reads in MiXCR, one entry per CDR3 protein. Altogether 100,000 to 150,000 distinct CDR3 sequences are present, over 25% being singletons, with the ten largest covering 58%. The sample holds a few counts of this clonotype. Its antigen is still unknown. This sequence joins TRBV6-2 or TRBV6-3 and TRBJ2-1, with TRBD2 as a possible D gene (5 bases). This TCR was recovered from a human donor in good health (CMV status not recorded). Some clones in this sample may be carry-over from other donors' samples. The input for sequencing was CD8+ T cells from cultured PBMCs, taken from culture after CMV antigen stimulation. Here the CDR3 DNA reads TGTGCCAGCAGTTCGGACGGGATGGAGCAGTTCTTC. This encodes CASSSDGMEQFF.